This T cell receptor (beta chain) was retrieved from a study of T cells in Graves' hyperthyroidism and ophthalmopathy (dated by TCRdb to about 2019). Context from the whole study: To identify distinguishing TCR V-J signatures, a discovery cohort of 100 or so patients was used, comprising 43 with Graves' ophthalmopathy and around 57 with stable Graves' hyperthyroidism. Following sampling, methimazole starting at 30 mg daily was given to hyperthyroidism patients, and high-dose intravenous methylprednisolone was given to ophthalmopathy patients. For training and testing, the 80 to 100 patients in the discovery cohort were randomly divided in a 7:3 ratio. Thyroid tissue and blood T-cell repertoires from roughly 6 Graves' hyperthyroidism patients were also compared in the study. TCR Vbeta CDR3 sequencing of some 140 peripheral blood samples (approximately 44 ophthalmopathy, 70 to 85 hyperthyroidism and around 17 progressor patients) is reported in the paper. Whether ophthalmopathy could be predicted prospectively was tested in an independent validation cohort made up of roughly 19 hyperthyroidism patients plus 17 patients who later progressed to ophthalmopathy. What the work shows at the level of the full study, not this receptor alone: Sample size was not statistically predetermined, and investigators were not blinded to group allocation. A 13 V-J signature model separated ophthalmopathy from stable hyperthyroidism, with about 88% sensitivity and 81.08% specificity in cross-validation and 80%/75% in testing. Most expanded thyroid clonotypes (frequency above 0.001) were also detected in blood, suggesting blood repertoires may reflect thyroid immune responses. In validation, the model predicted progression to ophthalmopathy a median of roughly six months before onset, with approximately 68% sensitivity and 72.22% specificity.

As encoded in the germline V gene, CDR1 is SQVTM while CDR2 is ANQGSEA. CDR3 length: 13 amino acids, cysteine to phenylalanine. This entry keeps only the CDR3 DNA: 39 bases, framed from base 1. V and J lose 7 bases and 4 bases, and a span of 15 bases separates them. TCR beta CDR3 regions were amplified from RNA transcripts. A first-round RT-PCR of the TCR CDR3 used the HTBI primer set with the Qiagen OneStep RT-PCR kit. Libraries were constructed in a second round of multiplex PCR, after which size selection and purification were carried out. Paired-end sequencing of the libraries was performed with 100 bp reads on an Illumina HiSeq2000. From the authors' description of their analysis: SOAPnuke was used to process the raw data, removing reads that contained adapters or uncalled bases, had a mean Phred below 15, or lacked an exact match to the constant primer or identifier. High-quality paired reads were merged with COPE v1.2.5, and unique nucleotide sequences were defined as clonotypes. MiTCR v1.1 was used to align the clonotypes against IMGT TRBV, TRBD and TRBJ reference segments. Analysis was restricted to V-J combinations with a frequency above 0.0001, which covered about 99% of repertoires. A TCS score was defined as the ratio between F50 (clonal expansion) and ExV (chaos), using BLOSUM62-based TCRdist between CDR3 peptides within each V-J. Welch's t-statistics and random forest reduced roughly 540 V-J features to 13, which were used in a naive Bayes classifier (R e1071). The Morisita-Horn index was used to measure how similar the thyroid and blood repertoires were. Through fastp at Q25 and MiXCR, TCRdb rebuilt clones from the public reads, retaining in-frame beta chains. Merged by CDR3 protein, the rows form single entries marked with the most common genes and DNA. What appears here as the V and J calls and clone size reflects TCRdb's work, not the paper's. Across this sample there are fewer than 55,000 distinct CDR3 sequences, with approximately 50% seen only once. Together, the top ten hold around a third of the sample.

A patient counted as having stable Graves' hyperthyroidism if no progression to ophthalmopathy occurred over 18 months of follow-up. Hyperthyroidism patients were newly diagnosed, with disease duration under 2 months, and aged 18 to 65 years. Patients with uncontrolled infections, other autoimmune diseases, pregnancy or lactation were excluded. Diagnoses relied on clinical symptoms, serum thyroxine and TRAb, thyroid ultrasound and orbital computed tomography. Total RNA was extracted with Trizol reagent, and quality was checked on an Agilent 2100 Bioanalyzer. A note on this clonotype: This receptor's antigen is unknown. A single base separates this from a much larger clone, so it may be a read error.

Material: peripheral blood or thyroid tissue (not recorded which). The V gene is TRBV29-1 and the J gene is TRBJ2-3; the D gene lacks a confident call. The TCR comes from a man aged 18 to 30 with Graves' hyperthyroidism. The DNA sequence is TGCAGCGGTTCCGGTCAGGTCGCAGATACGCAGTATTTT. This translates into CSGSGQVADTQYF.